One sample yielded the 25 T cell receptor beta chains listed below, sequenced in a study of shared clonotypes between healthy human individuals. The naive CD8 population came from CD45RO-negative cells selected for CCR7, without terminally differentiated effector memory CD45RA+ cells. Sequencing was performed with immunoSEQ multiplex PCR; in TCRdb, only in-frame clones are kept and a portion is missing. This sample has roughly 650,000 clones, with 95% to 96% found just once. Sequenced: naive CD8+ T cells sorted from blood. These receptor sequences come from a woman aged 25 to 39 in good health.

For this clone: Germline and junction disagree at one end, which may indicate a read error. This sequence joins TRBV19 and TRBJ2-5; tentatively, D is TRBD1 (6 bases). The J call may be mistaken, given a closer DNA end match to TRBJ2-7. The CDR3 is 15 amino acids. Germline values: CDR1 LNHDA, CDR2 SQIVND (reference sequence). CDR3 amino acids: CASSIVLDSYYEQYF. DNA of the CDR3: TGTGCCAGTAGCATAGTGTTGGACAGCTATTACGAGCAGTACTTC.

The chain has TRBV4-2 and TRBJ2-7; 7 bases line up with TRBD2. The CDR3 spans 14 residues. Losses at the gene ends were 2 bases for V and 4 bases for J; bases not matched to a gene: 5. From germline, CDR1 is LGHNA and CDR2 YNFKEQ. CDR3 sequence (DNA): TGTGCCAGCAGCCAACGGGAGGATGGGTACGAGCAGTACTTC. As protein: CASSQREDGYEQYF.

This chain connects TRBV4-1 to TRBJ2-5; D gene uncertain. The end of the DNA aligns better with TRBJ2-7, so the J call may be wrong. The CDR3 length is 13 residues. Germline values: CDR1 MGHRA, CDR2 YSYEKL. The CDR3 sequence is CASSLLPVNEQYF. DNA of the CDR3: TGCGCCAGCAGCCTACTCCCCGTGAACGAGCAGTACTTC.

This sequence joins TRBV6-5 and TRBJ2-7, with D perhaps TRBD2 (6 bases). The germline V gene has CDR1 MNHEY and CDR2 SVGAGI. This CDR3 has 14 residues. V lost 5 bases, J lost 3 bases, and 14 bases lay in between. The CDR3 region is CASSLGTGNYEQYF. As DNA, the CDR3 is TGTGCCAGCAGTCTAGGGACTGGCAACTACGAGCAGTACTTC.

This chain links TRBV27 with TRBJ2-5, with no clear D. Per the germline V gene, CDR1 is MNHEY and CDR2 is SMNVEV (reference sequence). The V end lost 10 bases, the J end lost 4 bases, and 10 bases lay between the germline ends. The CDR3 is 11 amino acids. This CDR3 reads CATMRIETQYF. The DNA for the CDR3 is TGTGCCACCATGAGGATAGAGACCCAGTACTTC.

In regard to this clone: Other DNA sequences within the sample encode an identical CDR3. This chain links TRBV28 with TRBJ1-5; no reliable D call. Trimming cost V 5 bases and J 4 bases, with 3 bases left between them. CDR1 and CDR2 from the germline V gene are MDHEN and SYDVKM. This CDR3 has 11 residues. The CDR3 is CASSINQPQHF. CDR3 DNA: TGTGCCAGCAGTATAAATCAGCCCCAGCATTTT.

The chain has TRBV9 and TRBJ2-3; TRBD1 matches at 9 bases. The CDR3 is made up of 15 amino acids. CDR1 SGDLS and CDR2 YYNGEE come from the germline V gene. After removal of 0 bases from V and 4 bases from J, the junction contained 3 bases not matched to a gene. CDR3 in amino acids: CASSVAGTGSDTQYF. CDR3 coding DNA: TGTGCCAGCAGCGTAGCTGGGACAGGGTCAGATACGCAGTATTTT.

The table lists this clone with a count of one. The V call is TRBV27, the J call TRBJ2-5; the D gene is possibly TRBD1 (6 bases). CDR1 is MNHEY, CDR2 SMNVEV, per germline (reference sequence). The CDR3 runs 14 residues. Trimming took 5 bases from V and 4 from J, leaving 14 bases between them. CDR3 loop: CASSPHPGAETQYF. CDR3 bases: TGTGCCAGCAGTCCGCACCCAGGGGCAGAGACCCAGTACTTC.

The genes are TRBV11-3 and TRBJ2-3; possibly TRBD1 for D (5 bases). This CDR3 is built from 15 residues. V gave up 5 bases and J gave up 6 bases, with 18 bases separating them. The germline V gene has CDR1 SGHNT and CDR2 YENEEA. CDR3 residues: CASSLLTVPGDTQYF. The CDR3 DNA reads as TGTGCCAGCAGCCTACTGACAGTACCTGGGGATACGCAGTATTTT.

V and J are TRBV19 and TRBJ1-4; D call uncertain. The ends were cut back, 8 bases at V and 8 bases at J, with 12 bases in the middle. Germline lookup yields CDR1 LNHDA and CDR2 SQIVND (reference sequence). The CDR3 contains 12 residues. The CDR3 DNA is TGTGCCAGTCTGGCGGTGGGCGAAAAACTGTTTTTT. It yields the protein CASLAVGEKLFF. The whole variable domain, remainder taken from reference TRBV19 and TRBJ1-4, is DGGITQSPKYLFRKEGQNVTLSCEQNLNHDAMYWYRQDPGQGLRLIYYSQIVNDFQKGDIAEGYSVSREKKESFPLTVTSAQKNPTAFYLCASLAVGEKLFFGSGTQLSVL.

On this clone: This specimen includes other DNA sequences encoding the same CDR3. This chain links TRBV27 with TRBJ1-5; D possibly corresponds to TRBD1 (5 bases). In germline, CDR1 is MNHEY, CDR2 SMNVEV (reference sequence). The CDR3 extends over 14 amino acids. V lost 3 bases to trimming and J lost 0 bases, with 6 bases between them. CDR3 bases: TGTGCCAGCAGTTTCACAGGTAGCAATCAGCCCCAGCATTTT. Translating gives CASSFTGSNQPQHF.

The chain combines TRBV7-9 with TRBJ2-2; TRBD2 matches 9 bases. The length of the CDR3 is 16 residues. V lost 3 bases to trimming and J lost 3 bases; unmatched junction nucleotides: 5. The germline CDR1 and CDR2 sequences are SEHNR and FQNEAQ (reference sequence). As DNA, the CDR3 is TGTGCCAGCAGCTTGGGTAGACTAGCGGACACCGGGGAGCTGTTTTTT. This encodes CASSLGRLADTGELFF.

This rearrangement joins TRBV27 to TRBJ2-4; TRBD1 matches 7 bases. The CDR3 runs to 18 residues. Germline CDR1 is MNHEY and CDR2 is SMNVEV (reference sequence). V trimming: 6 bases; J trimming: 1 base; junction bases outside the gene matches: 15. The CDR3: CASRPFMRQGLAKNIQYF. CDR3 coding DNA: TGTGCCAGCAGACCCTTCATGCGACAGGGTCTTGCCAAAAACATTCAGTACTTC.

The V gene is TRBV7-9, the J gene TRBJ2-1; D might be TRBD2 (6 bases). With 4 bases removed from V and 5 bases from J, the gap between germline ends came to 12 bases. This CDR3 has 14 amino acids. The germline CDR1 and CDR2 sequences are SEHNR and FQNEAQ (reference sequence). DNA for the CDR3: TGTGCCAGCAGCTGGGGGGAATTGAACAATGAGCAGTTCTTC. It specifies CASSWGELNNEQFF. Full variable domain (outside the CDR3, taken from reference TRBV7-9 and TRBJ2-1): DTGVSQNPRHKITKRGQNVTFRCDPISEHNRLYWYRQTLGQGPEFLTYFQNEAQLEKSRLLSDRFSAERPKGSFSTLEIQRTEQGDSAMYLCASSWGELNNEQFFGPGTRLTVL.

This clone was seen only once. The chain uses TRBV2 and TRBJ1-5; weak D call: TRBD1 (5 bases). The CDR3 runs 15 residues. V gave up 6 bases and J gave up 0 bases, with 12 bases separating them. Looked up from germline, CDR1 is SNHLY and CDR2 is FYNNEI. The CDR3 DNA is TGTGCCAGCAGACGGGACGGAAGTAGCAATCAGCCCCAGCATTTT. Its translation is CASRRDGSSNQPQHF.

This clone came up once. V gene TRBV28 combines with J gene TRBJ2-1; D is perhaps TRBD1 or TRBD2 (5 bases each). The CDR3 runs to 15 residues. The V end lost 3 bases, the J end lost 8 bases, and 17 bases lay between the germline ends. The V gene's germline CDR1 is MDHEN and CDR2 SYDVKM. The CDR3 here is CASSFWGSLFHEQFF. CDR3 bases: TGTGCCAGCAGTTTTTGGGGGAGTCTTTTCCATGAGCAGTTCTTC.

The rearrangement uses TRBV7-9 and TRBJ1-1, with D hard to call. The V end lost 0 bases, the J end lost 5 bases, and 7 bases lay between the germline ends. CDR1 is SEHNR, CDR2 FQNEAQ, per germline (reference sequence). This CDR3 region has 13 residues. The CDR3 is CASSLAVWTEAFF. CDR3 DNA: TGTGCCAGCAGCTTAGCGGTTTGGACTGAAGCTTTCTTT. The full variable domain, its missing parts supplied by reference TRBV7-9 and TRBJ1-1, is DTGVSQNPRHKITKRGQNVTFRCDPISEHNRLYWYRQTLGQGPEFLTYFQNEAQLEKSRLLSDRFSAERPKGSFSTLEIQRTEQGDSAMYLCASSLAVWTEAFFGQGTRLTVV.

V usage is TRBV2 and J usage is TRBJ2-2, with 8 bases fitting TRBD2. CDR3 length: 14 residues. The V gene end was trimmed by 9 bases and the J gene end by 2 bases; junction bases not matched to a gene: 5. Per the germline V gene, CDR1 is SNHLY and CDR2 is FYNNEI. The CDR3 loop reads CARELAANTGELFF. The CDR3 coding sequence is TGTGCCAGGGAACTAGCGGCTAACACCGGGGAGCTGTTTTTT.

This clone was found a few times. The chain is built from TRBV28 and TRBJ1-5; D call uncertain. The CDR3 has 13 amino acids. CDR1 MDHEN and CDR2 SYDVKM come from the germline V gene. Trimming pared 5 bases from V and 6 bases from J, leaving 11 bases between. The CDR3 coding sequence is TGTGCCAGCAGTGCAGCGGCTACTCAGCCCCAGCATTTT. Protein product: CASSAAATQPQHF.

This chain joins TRBV2 and TRBJ2-1; D is undetermined. The length of the CDR3 is 14 residues. V was trimmed by 3 bases and J by 1 base, leaving 7 bases between them. Per germline, CDR1 SNHLY and CDR2 FYNNEI. The CDR3 is CASSDGRSYNEQFF. CDR3 DNA: TGTGCCAGCAGTGACGGACGTTCCTACAATGAGCAGTTCTTC.

The table lists this clone with a count of one. The junction and the germline gene differ at one end; a read error may be behind it. The chain combines TRBV7-2 with TRBJ1-3, with D unresolved. The CDR3 consists of 14 residues. Germline assignment: CDR1 SGHTA and CDR2 FQGNSA. Written as DNA, the CDR3 is TGTGCCAGCAGCCCTTACATCTCTGGAAACACCGTATATTTT. It yields the protein CASSPYISGNTVYF. Looking up the rest from reference TRBV7-2 and TRBJ1-3 gives the full variable domain: GAGVSQSPSNKVTEKGKDVELRCDPISGHTALYWYRQSLGQGLEFLIYFQGNSAPDKSGLPSDRFSAERTGGSVSTLTIQRTQQEDSAVYLCASSPYISGNTVYFGEGSWLTVV.

For this clone: This CDR3 is also generated by other DNA sequences in the sample. The J gene is TRBJ2-7, the V gene TRBV27; perhaps TRBD1 as D (6 bases). This CDR3 spans 13 amino acids. Trimming took off 6 bases at V and 3 bases at J, with 12 bases between the two ends. Germline-derived CDR1 and CDR2 are MNHEY and SMNVEV (reference sequence). CDR3 region: CASSHGQSYEQYF. Here the CDR3 DNA reads TGTGCCAGCAGCCACGGACAGAGCTACGAGCAGTACTTC.

V gene TRBV28 combines with J gene TRBJ2-1; TRBD2 is a possible D gene (6 bases). This CDR3 comprises 15 residues. Germline CDR1 and CDR2: MDHEN and SYDVKM. V was pared by 5 bases and J by 4 bases, with 15 bases between. DNA for the CDR3: TGTGCCAGCAGTGCAACCTCGGGACTTTACAATGAGCAGTTCTTC. As protein: CASSATSGLYNEQFF.

This clone was detected once. The chain carries TRBV19 and TRBJ1-1; D is undetermined. Germline CDR1 is LNHDA and CDR2 is SQIVND (reference sequence). V lost 5 bases and J lost 6, with 7 bases in between. The CDR3 is made up of 11 amino acids. The CDR3 DNA is TGTGCCAGTAGTTGGGGAGCTGAAGCTTTCTTT. Protein product: CASSWGAEAFF.

The chain recombines TRBV27 with TRBJ1-1; TRBD1 might be the D (5 bases). V gave up 3 bases and J gave up 4 bases, with 9 bases separating them. The CDR3 has 13 residues. Germline V gene sequence: CDR1 MNHEY, CDR2 SMNVEV (reference sequence). CDR3 in DNA: TGTGCCAGCAGTTTGACACAGGCCACTGAAGCTTTCTTT. Encoded protein: CASSLTQATEAFF.